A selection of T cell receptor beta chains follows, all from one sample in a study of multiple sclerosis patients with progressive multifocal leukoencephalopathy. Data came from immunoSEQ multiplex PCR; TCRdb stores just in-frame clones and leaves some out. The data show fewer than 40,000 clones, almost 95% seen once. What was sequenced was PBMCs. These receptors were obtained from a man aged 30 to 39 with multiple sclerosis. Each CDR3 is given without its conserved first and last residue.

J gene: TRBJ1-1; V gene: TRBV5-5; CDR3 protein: ASSPTGVLITEAF
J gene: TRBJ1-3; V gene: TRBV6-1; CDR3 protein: ASRTGGTGNTIY
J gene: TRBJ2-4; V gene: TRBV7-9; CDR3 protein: ASSLRGLAEAKNIQY
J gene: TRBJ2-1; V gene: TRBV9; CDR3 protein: ASSVETARYNEQF
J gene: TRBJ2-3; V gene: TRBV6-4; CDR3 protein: ASSERGASDTQY
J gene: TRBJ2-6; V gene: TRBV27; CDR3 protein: ASSFLRAVGANVLT
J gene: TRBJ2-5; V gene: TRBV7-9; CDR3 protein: ASSRNEGTQY
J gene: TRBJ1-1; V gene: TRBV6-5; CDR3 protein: ASNQNSGTLGAF
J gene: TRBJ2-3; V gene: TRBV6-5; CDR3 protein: ASAPGCKADTQY
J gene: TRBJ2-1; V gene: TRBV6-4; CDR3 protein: ASSEAGDSYNEQF
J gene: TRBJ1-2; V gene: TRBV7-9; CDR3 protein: ASSTHRHGNYGYT
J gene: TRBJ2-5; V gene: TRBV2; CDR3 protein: ASRARLGTGTQY
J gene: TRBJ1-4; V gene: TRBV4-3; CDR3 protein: ASSAGLGKLF
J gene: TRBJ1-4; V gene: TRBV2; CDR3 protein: ASSSVSGAEKLF
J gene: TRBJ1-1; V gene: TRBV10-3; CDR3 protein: AISDRGNTEAF
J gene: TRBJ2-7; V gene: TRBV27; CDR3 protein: ASSIAGGSYEQY
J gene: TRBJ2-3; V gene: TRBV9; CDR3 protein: ASSPRTSGKRTDTQY
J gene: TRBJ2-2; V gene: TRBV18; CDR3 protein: ASSPRLAGASTGELF
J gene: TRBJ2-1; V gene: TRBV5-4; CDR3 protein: ASSRGGLAESSYNEQF
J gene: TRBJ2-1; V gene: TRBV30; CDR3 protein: AWSVMSGDEQF
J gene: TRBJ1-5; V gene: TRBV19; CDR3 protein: ASRQGTSNQPQH
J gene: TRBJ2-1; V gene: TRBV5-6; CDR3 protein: ASHIVSGLRNEQF
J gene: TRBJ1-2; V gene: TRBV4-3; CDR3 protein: ASSQESLNYGYT
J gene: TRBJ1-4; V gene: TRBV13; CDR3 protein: ASSDRGSDEKLF